This entry lists 24 T cell receptor beta chains sequenced from one sample in a study of blood T cell repertoires in COVID-19 (dated by TCRdb to about 2020). The method was the immunoSEQ multiplex PCR assay. TCRdb carries this immuneACCESS record with in-frame sequences only. Its versions omit some clonotypes, under half of them owing to an unresolved V gene in the studies checked, with the rest unexplained. This sample holds hundreds of thousands of clones; less than 90% were observed only once. 2.5% to 3.5% of the sample comes from the top ten. The sequenced sample was PBMCs or T cells enriched from blood (not recorded which). The receptors originated from a woman aged 50 to 60 in a cohort exposed to, infected with or recovered from COVID-19 (not recorded which).

The chain uses TRBV5-4 and TRBJ1-1; maybe TRBD1 (5 bases). The CDR3 runs to 15 residues. V dropped 0 bases and J dropped 2 bases, with 11 bases sitting between them. Germline V gene sequence: CDR1 SGHNT, CDR2 YYREEE (reference sequence). In DNA form, the CDR3 reads TGTGCCAGCAGCTTGGGCGACAGTTTAAACACTGAAGCTTTCTTT. Its protein product is CASSLGDSLNTEAFF. The full variable domain, with the rest looked up from reference TRBV5-4 and TRBJ1-1, is ETGVTQSPTHLIKTRGQQVTLRCSSQSGHNTVSWYQQALGQGPQFIFQYYREEENGRGNFPPRFSGLQFPNYSSELNVNALELDDSALYLCASSLGDSLNTEAFFGQGTRLTVV.

V usage is TRBV7-9 and J usage is TRBJ1-1; 7 nucleotides agree with TRBD1. Germline-derived CDR1 and CDR2 are SEHNR and FQNEAQ (reference sequence). CDR3 length: 14 residues. V lost 6 bases to trimming and J lost 1 base; unmatched junction nucleotides: 5. CDR3 coding DNA: TGTGCCAGCAGGGCAGGGGGATCGAACACTGAAGCTTTCTTT. Translation: CASRAGGSNTEAFF.

CDR3 coding DNA: TGTGCCAGCAGCTGGGGCGGGATGGGGGGCGAGCAGTACTTC. Protein product: CASSWGGMGGEQYF. The chain is built from TRBV7-2 and TRBJ2-7, with D maybe TRBD2 (6 bases). The length of the CDR3 is 14 residues. V was pared by 4 bases and J by 6 bases, with 16 bases between. Germline CDR1 and CDR2: SGHTA and FQGNSA.

V and J are TRBV7-2 and TRBJ1-1; perhaps TRBD1 as D (6 bases). Germline V CDR1 and CDR2: SGHTA, FQGNSA. This CDR3 has 13 amino acids. Trimming took off 5 bases at V and 5 bases at J, with 12 bases between the two ends. The CDR3 reads CASSRYRETEAFF. CDR3 nucleotides: TGTGCCAGCAGCAGATACAGGGAGACTGAAGCTTTCTTT. Looking up the rest from reference TRBV7-2 and TRBJ1-1 gives the full variable domain: GAGVSQSPSNKVTEKGKDVELRCDPISGHTALYWYRQSLGQGLEFLIYFQGNSAPDKSGLPSDRFSAERTGGSVSTLTIQRTQQEDSAVYLCASSRYRETEAFFGQGTRLTVV.

The chain links TRBV7-6 to TRBJ2-4; a weak D match, TRBD2 (6 bases). The CDR3 runs 15 residues. The germline CDR1 and CDR2 sequences are SGHVS and FNYEAQ. Trimming left V 1 base short and J 7 bases short, with 14 bases between. The CDR3 DNA reads as TGTGCCAGCAGCTTAGTCTTGCCGGGGAGGAACATTCAGTACTTC. Protein: CASSLVLPGRNIQYF. Filled out from reference TRBV7-6 and TRBJ2-4, the complete variable domain reads GAGVSQSPRYKVTKRGQDVALRCDPISGHVSLYWYRQALGQGPEFLTYFNYEAQQDKSGLPNDRFSAERPEGSISTLTIQRTEQRDSAMYRCASSLVLPGRNIQYFGAGTRLSVL.

The chain links TRBV30 to TRBJ1-1; maybe TRBD1 (5 bases). The CDR3 covers 11 residues. With 3 bases removed from V and 6 bases from J, the gap between germline ends came to 8 bases. CDR1 is GTSNPN and CDR2 is SVGIG in the germline V gene (reference sequence). The CDR3 sequence: CAWRRDSEAFF. Written as DNA, the CDR3 is TGTGCCTGGAGGAGGGACTCTGAAGCTTTCTTT.

The rearrangement links TRBV4-1 to TRBJ2-1; D unclear. Germline V gene sequence: CDR1 MGHRA, CDR2 YSYEKL. The CDR3 has 17 amino acids. V gave up 0 bases and J gave up 7 bases, with 19 bases separating them. Written as DNA, the CDR3 is TGCGCCAGCAGCCAAGATTGGCAACCCAAGAGCGTAAATGAGCAGTTCTTC. It encodes CASSQDWQPKSVNEQFF.

This clone was seen at least ten times. The chain is built from TRBV2 and TRBJ1-2; D remains unclear. The germline V and J ends were trimmed by 0 bases and 2 bases, with 4 bases remaining between them. Germline CDR1 is SNHLY and CDR2 is FYNNEI. This CDR3 has 13 amino acids. CDR3 residues: CASSEARNYGYTF. In nucleotides, the CDR3 is TGTGCCAGCAGTGAAGCCCGGAACTATGGCTACACCTTC.

This rearrangement joins TRBV9 to TRBJ2-3; D gene unclear. Trimming stripped 0 bases from V and 0 bases from J, with 11 bases between. CDR1 is SGDLS and CDR2 is YYNGEE in the germline V gene. The CDR3 length is 16 residues. CDR3 region: CASSVVADPSTDTQYF. The DNA for the CDR3 is TGTGCCAGCAGCGTAGTTGCGGATCCTAGCACAGATACGCAGTATTTT.

This chain uses TRBV10-3 with TRBJ1-2, with D tentatively TRBD1 (5 bases). Trimming removed 0 bases at V and 4 bases at J, with 18 bases between. The CDR3 is 17 amino acids. The germline gives CDR1 ENHRY, CDR2 SYGVKD. This CDR3 reads CAISESISGYIRYGYTF. The CDR3, as DNA: TGTGCCATCAGTGAGTCGATTTCAGGGTATATCCGCTATGGCTACACCTTC.

The chain couples TRBV7-9 to TRBJ2-2; 7 nucleotides match TRBD1. CDR1 is SEHNR and CDR2 is FQNEAQ in the germline V gene (reference sequence). After removal of 4 bases from V and 3 bases from J, the junction contained 11 bases not matched to a gene. The CDR3 totals 17 residues. The CDR3 DNA is TGTGCCAGCAGCTCCGGGTGGACAGGTCCCTACACCGGGGAGCTGTTTTTT. It translates to CASSSGWTGPYTGELFF.

The chain joins TRBV5-4 to TRBJ1-6, with 9 bases that match TRBD1. CDR1 and CDR2 (germline): SGHNT, YYREEE (reference sequence). The CDR3 contains 15 residues. Germline trimming cut 4 bases from V and 7 bases from J; bases unmatched to any gene: 6. DNA for the CDR3: TGTGCCAGCAGCGAACAGGGGGCAGGGAATTCACCCCTCCACTTT. It encodes CASSEQGAGNSPLHF. Combining the CDR3 with reference TRBV5-4 and TRBJ1-6 gives the whole variable domain ETGVTQSPTHLIKTRGQQVTLRCSSQSGHNTVSWYQQALGQGPQFIFQYYREEENGRGNFPPRFSGLQFPNYSSELNVNALELDDSALYLCASSEQGAGNSPLHFGNGTRLTVT.

The rearrangement joins TRBV9 to TRBJ2-4; TRBD2 might be the D (6 bases). CDR1 and CDR2 from the germline V gene are SGDLS and YYNGEE. Trimming took 0 bases from V and 0 from J, leaving 16 bases between them. This CDR3 is 18 amino acids long. This CDR3 reads CASSVGGEHLLAKNIQYF. The CDR3 DNA reads as TGTGCCAGCAGCGTAGGGGGGGAGCACCTACTAGCCAAAAACATTCAGTACTTC.

The chain uses TRBV20-1 and TRBJ1-2; no firm D call. The CDR3 extends over 10 amino acids. V was pared by 8 bases and J by 4 bases, with 8 bases between. Germline CDR1 reads DFQATT; CDR2 reads SNEGSKA (reference sequence). The CDR3 DNA is TGCAGTCCTTCCTCCTATGGCTACACCTTC. It codes for CSPSSYGYTF.

As regards this clone: The identical CDR3 is also encoded by other nucleotide sequences in the sample. V gene TRBV19 combines with J gene TRBJ2-5; 7 bases fit TRBD1. V shed 3 bases, J shed 5 bases, and the junction held 6 bases outside the gene matches. Germline V gene sequence: CDR1 LNHDA, CDR2 SQIVND (reference sequence). The CDR3 is 14 amino acids. The CDR3 coding sequence is TGTGCCAGTAGTATCGGACAGGCTCGCGAGACCCAGTACTTC. This translates into CASSIGQARETQYF.

This clone was found once. The chain joins TRBV4-1 to TRBJ2-1, with TRBD2 identical over 12 bases. The CDR3 extends over 16 amino acids. Germline CDR1 MGHRA, CDR2 YSYEKL. Trimming at V came to 4 bases and at J to 8 bases, leaving 9 bases not matched to a gene. The chain's CDR3 is CASSLGLAGREDEQFF. Here the CDR3 DNA reads TGCGCCAGCAGCCTAGGACTAGCGGGGCGTGAAGATGAGCAGTTCTTC.

The rearrangement uses TRBV18 and TRBJ2-3, with TRBD2 matching over 12 bases. The germline gives CDR1 KGHSH, CDR2 LQKENI. This CDR3 is 17 amino acids long. The V and J ends lost 4 bases and 2 bases, in that order; junction bases with no gene match: 7. In DNA, the CDR3 is TGTGCCAGCTCACTCCTCACTAGCGGGGGGCTCACAGATACGCAGTATTTT. Translating gives CASSLLTSGGLTDTQYF.

J is TRBJ2-6 and V is TRBV7-3; the match to TRBD1 covers 10 bases. The V segment lost 5 bases and the J segment 0 bases; nucleotides outside the gene matches: 7. There are 18 residues in the CDR3. Per the germline V gene, CDR1 is SGHTA and CDR2 is FQGTGA. In nucleotides, the CDR3 is TGTGCCAGCAGCCCATGGGGACAGGGGCTCTCTGGGGCCAACGTCCTGACTTTC. Translated, it gives CASSPWGQGLSGANVLTF. The complete variable domain, with remaining parts taken from reference TRBV7-3 and TRBJ2-6, reads GAGVSQTPSNKVTEKGKYVELRCDPISGHTALYWYRQSLGQGPEFLIYFQGTGAADDSGLPNDRFFAVRPEGSVSTLKIQRTERGDSAVYLCASSPWGQGLSGANVLTFGAGSRLTVL.

The chain couples TRBV21-1 to TRBJ1-6; the table's D call TRBD1 went unverified against the DNA. TRBV21-1 is an annotated pseudogene. The CDR3 is 15 amino acids. The CDR3 reads CASSSRDRNNSPLHF. In DNA form, the CDR3 reads TGTGCCAGCAGCAGCCGGGACAGAAATAATTCACCCCTCCACTTT.

The CDR3 DNA is TGTGCCAGCAGCAAACGCGTTTATACAGGGGGGAGGCACGATACGCAGTATTTT. Amino acid sequence: CASSKRVYTGGRHDTQYF. The V and J genes are TRBV3-1 (or the pseudogene TRBV3-2) and TRBJ2-3; 8 bases match TRBD1. The trim removed 5 bases at V and 6 bases at J, leaving 19 bases unmatched. CDR3 length: 18 residues. Germline loops: CDR1 LGHDT, CDR2 YNNKEL (reference sequence).

This chain uses TRBV9 with TRBJ1-2; 7 positions agree with TRBD1. The CDR3 is 17 residues long. Germline values: CDR1 SGDLS, CDR2 YYNGEE. Trimming removed 3 bases from V and 1 base from J; junction bases left unmatched: 12. In DNA, the CDR3 is TGTGCCAGCAGCGACGGGACAGAGTATAATCATAACTATGGCTACACCTTC. This codes for CASSDGTEYNHNYGYTF.

V usage is TRBV7-9 and J usage is TRBJ2-3, with 8 nucleotides matching TRBD2. V shed 5 bases and J 3 bases; nucleotides not matched to a gene: 10. Germline CDR1 is SEHNR and CDR2 is FQNEAQ (reference sequence). The CDR3 spans 16 residues. The chain's CDR3 is CASSGGGTRITDTQYF. The DNA of the CDR3 is TGTGCCAGCAGCGGGGGAGGGACTAGAATAACAGATACGCAGTATTTT.

CDR3 residues: CSASATTGNEAFF. The CDR3 bases are TGCAGTGCTAGTGCAACGACAGGAAATGAAGCTTTCTTT. This chain joins TRBV20-1 and TRBJ1-1, with a tentative D call TRBD1 (6 bases). V lost 3 bases to trimming and J lost 7 bases, with 15 bases between them. The V gene's germline CDR1 is DFQATT and CDR2 SNEGSKA (reference sequence). This CDR3 is 13 amino acids long.

The J gene is TRBJ1-1, the V gene TRBV6-5; D perhaps matches TRBD1 (6 bases). This CDR3 is 15 amino acids long. Germline-derived CDR1 and CDR2 are MNHEY and SVGAGI. The ends were cut back, 0 bases at V and 4 bases at J, with 12 bases in the middle. The CDR3 loop is CASSYSPGGGTEAFF. Here the CDR3 DNA reads TGTGCCAGCAGTTACTCGCCGGGGGGCGGCACTGAAGCTTTCTTT.